The rows below give T cell receptor beta chains drawn from one sample of a study of blood T cells in healthy people across ages. TCRdb independently ran MiXCR on the 5' RACE reads; one entry per CDR3 protein. Altogether around 900,000 distinct CDR3 sequences are present, around 54% being singletons, with the ten largest covering over 20%. Sequenced material: blood. The receptors were sampled from an older woman in good health. The CDR3 runs from the conserved cysteine through the conserved F or W. A D gene is named only where the DNA matches it firmly. Not every row has a clone size; where given, it reads once, few, many or a size class.

D: TRBD1; size: -; J: TRBJ2-7; V: TRBV5-1; CDR3: CASSLMTGVKEYEQYF; DNA: TGCGCCAGCAGCTTAATGACAGGGGTCAAGGAATACGAGCAGTACTTC
D: TRBD1; size: -; J: TRBJ2-7; V: TRBV28; CDR3: CATTASLGTGYYEQYF; DNA: TGTGCCACCACCGCCTCGCTGGGGACAGGGTATTACGAGCAGTACTTC
D: -; size: -; J: TRBJ1-3; V: TRBV5-1; CDR3: CASSSWRRASGNTIYF; DNA: TGCGCCAGCAGCTCCTGGAGGAGGGCTTCTGGAAACACCATATATTTT
D: -; size: -; J: TRBJ1-2; V: TRBV24-1; CDR3: CATSDGIGTDYGYTF; DNA: TGTGCCACCAGTGATGGAATCGGGACCGACTATGGCTACACCTTC
D: -; size: few; J: TRBJ2-7; V: TRBV28; CDR3: CASSARLGRSGRTYEQYF; DNA: TGTGCCAGCAGTGCAAGGTTGGGGAGATCAGGAAGAACCTACGAGCAGTACTTC
D: TRBD2; size: -; J: TRBJ2-5; V: TRBV7-2; CDR3: CASSPPRLAEKETQYF; DNA: TGTGCCAGCAGCCCCCCGAGACTAGCGGAGAAAGAGACCCAGTACTTC
D: -; size: -; J: TRBJ2-5; V: TRBV15; CDR3: CATSREPSNEQYF; DNA: TGTGCCACCAGCAGAGAACCTAGCAATGAGCAGTACTTC
D: -; size: -; J: TRBJ1-6; V: TRBV7-9; CDR3: CASRAVNSPLHF; DNA: TGTGCCAGCAGGGCAGTTAATTCACCCCTCCACTTT
D: TRBD1; size: -; J: TRBJ2-6; V: TRBV5-1; CDR3: CASSLEQGRFSGANVLTF; DNA: TGCGCCAGCAGCTTGGAACAGGGGCGCTTCTCTGGGGCCAACGTCCTGACTTTC
D: TRBD2; size: few; J: TRBJ2-7; V: TRBV28; CDR3: CASSNWRSSGTYEQYF; DNA: TGTGCCAGCAGTAACTGGCGGTCTAGCGGGACCTACGAGCAGTACTTC
D: TRBD2; size: few; J: TRBJ2-5; V: TRBV10-3; CDR3: CAIREELAVETQYF; DNA: TGTGCCATCAGAGAAGAACTAGCGGTCGAGACCCAGTACTTC
D: TRBD1; size: few; J: TRBJ1-4; V: TRBV7-6; CDR3: CASSLSTGLVEKLFF; DNA: TGTGCCAGCAGCTTGTCGACAGGGTTAGTTGAAAAACTGTTTTTT
D: TRBD1; size: few; J: TRBJ2-1; V: TRBV12-3/TRBV12-4; CDR3: CASSSGTGGSEQFF; DNA: TGTGCCAGCAGTTCCGGGACAGGGGGCTCTGAGCAGTTCTTC
D: -; size: -; J: TRBJ1-5; V: TRBV2; CDR3: CASKGRANQPQHF; DNA: TGTGCCAGCAAGGGCAGGGCCAATCAGCCCCAGCATTTT
D: TRBD2; size: -; J: TRBJ2-1; V: TRBV27; CDR3: CAIRRGGYNEQFF; DNA: TGTGCCATCCGGAGGGGAGGGTACAATGAGCAGTTCTTC
D: TRBD1; size: few; J: TRBJ2-7; V: TRBV28; CDR3: CARGGAGQGLYEQYF; DNA: TGTGCCAGGGGTGGGGCGGGACAGGGCCTCTACGAGCAGTACTTC
D: TRBD2; size: -; J: TRBJ2-1; V: TRBV20-1; CDR3: CSARGPGLAFHNEQFF; DNA: TGCAGTGCTAGGGGTCCGGGACTAGCCTTCCACAATGAGCAGTTCTTC
D: -; size: -; J: TRBJ2-7; V: TRBV30; CDR3: CAWRGTGQYNEQYF; DNA: TGTGCCTGGAGGGGGACCGGCCAATACAATGAGCAGTACTTC
D: -; size: -; J: TRBJ2-7; V: TRBV20-1; CDR3: CSARQRLRLYNEQYF; DNA: TGCAGTGCTAGACAGAGACTTCGCCTCTACAATGAGCAGTACTTC
D: -; size: -; J: TRBJ1-2; V: TRBV20-1; CDR3: CSVGPPGTGANYGYTF; DNA: TGCAGTGTCGGTCCCCCCGGGACCGGAGCTAACTATGGCTACACCTTC
D: -; size: -; J: TRBJ1-5; V: TRBV20-1; CDR3: CSTQGPRPYSNQPQHF; DNA: TGCAGTACCCAGGGCCCTCGTCCCTATAGCAATCAGCCCCAGCATTTT
D: TRBD1; size: -; J: TRBJ2-7; V: TRBV20-1; CDR3: CSARDIRTGGGYEQYF; DNA: TGCAGTGCTAGAGATATAAGAACAGGGGGAGGTTACGAGCAGTACTTC
D: -; size: -; J: TRBJ1-5; V: TRBV27; CDR3: CASAFVGRSNQPQHF; DNA: TGTGCCAGCGCCTTCGTAGGGCGTAGCAATCAGCCCCAGCATTTT
D: -; size: once; J: TRBJ2-3; V: TRBV20-1; CDR3: CSASRPAGVSTDTQYF; DNA: TGCAGTGCTAGCCGTCCGGCCGGAGTTAGCACAGATACGCAGTATTTT
D: TRBD2; size: -; J: TRBJ2-1; V: TRBV7-2; CDR3: CASSPPAGSRGGQFF; DNA: TGTGCCAGCAGCCCTCCTGCTGGCTCTCGGGGGGGGCAGTTCTTC
D: TRBD1; size: few; J: TRBJ1-2; V: TRBV4-2; CDR3: CASSQPDRGFYGYTF; DNA: TGTGCCAGCAGCCAACCCGACAGGGGATTCTATGGCTACACCTTC
D: TRBD2; size: -; J: TRBJ2-7; V: TRBV5-1; CDR3: CASSLGEPGLAKYEQYF; DNA: TGCGCCAGCAGCTTGGGAGAACCGGGACTAGCGAAGTACGAGCAGTACTTC
D: -; size: -; J: TRBJ2-1; V: TRBV18; CDR3: CASSRYDYNEQFF; DNA: TGTGCCAGCTCCCGTTACGACTACAATGAGCAGTTCTTC
D: -; size: -; J: TRBJ1-2; V: TRBV12-3/TRBV12-4; CDR3: CASSLRRVSYGYTF; DNA: TGTGCCAGCAGTTTAAGGAGGGTCAGCTATGGCTACACCTTC
D: TRBD2; size: -; J: TRBJ2-4; V: TRBV6-5; CDR3: CASSLAGGEGNIQYF; DNA: TGTGCCAGCAGTTTAGCGGGAGGGGAAGGGAACATTCAGTACTTC
D: -; size: -; J: TRBJ2-7; V: TRBV20-1; CDR3: CSASSAGRYEQYF; DNA: TGCAGTGCTAGTTCCGCAGGGCGGTACGAGCAGTACTTC
D: TRBD1; size: -; J: TRBJ2-7; V: TRBV4-3; CDR3: CASSLPGQGDSYEQYF; DNA: TGCGCCAGCAGCCTACCGGGACAGGGGGACTCCTACGAGCAGTACTTC
D: -; size: -; J: TRBJ2-1; V: TRBV4-2; CDR3: CASSQEVLGNEQFF; DNA: TGTGCCAGCAGCCAAGAGGTGTTGGGGAATGAGCAGTTCTTC
D: TRBD1; size: -; J: TRBJ1-5; V: TRBV20-1; CDR3: CSATPLGQGDQPQHF; DNA: TGCAGTGCTACTCCTCTAGGACAGGGGGATCAGCCCCAGCATTTT
D: TRBD1; size: -; J: TRBJ2-3; V: TRBV24-1; CDR3: CATSGTGGRVDTQYF; DNA: TGTGCCACCAGTGGAACAGGGGGACGAGTAGATACGCAGTATTTT
D: -; size: -; J: TRBJ1-2; V: TRBV20-1; CDR3: CSAWVPSVDYGYTF; DNA: TGCAGTGCTTGGGTGCCATCCGTCGACTATGGCTACACCTTC
D: -; size: -; J: TRBJ2-6; V: TRBV20-1; CDR3: CSARDLHSGANVLTF; DNA: TGCAGTGCTAGAGATCTGCACTCTGGGGCCAACGTCCTGACTTTC
D: -; size: few; J: TRBJ1-2; V: TRBV18; CDR3: CASSPTNRVDNYGYTF; DNA: TGTGCCAGCTCACCAACGAACAGGGTTGACAACTATGGCTACACCTTC
D: -; size: -; J: TRBJ2-7; V: TRBV6-2/TRBV6-3; CDR3: CASRLIGASYEQYF; DNA: TGTGCCAGCAGACTAATTGGGGCCTCCTACGAGCAGTACTTC
D: -; size: few; J: TRBJ2-3; V: TRBV12-3/TRBV12-4; CDR3: CASSRKQGLTDTQYF; DNA: TGTGCCAGCAGCCGAAAACAGGGTCTCACAGATACGCAGTATTTT
D: -; size: few; J: TRBJ1-2; V: TRBV27; CDR3: CASSPRWGAANYGYTF; DNA: TGTGCCAGCAGTCCGCGGTGGGGTGCCGCTAACTATGGCTACACCTTC
D: TRBD1; size: -; J: TRBJ2-7; V: TRBV27; CDR3: CASRYLRDRAYEQYF; DNA: TGTGCCAGCAGATATTTGAGGGACAGGGCCTACGAGCAGTACTTC
D: -; size: -; J: TRBJ2-3; V: TRBV12-3/TRBV12-4; CDR3: CASSSPYREGRGTDTQYF; DNA: TGTGCCAGCAGTTCGCCCTACAGGGAAGGGCGAGGCACAGATACGCAGTATTTT
D: -; size: -; J: TRBJ1-4; V: TRBV6-1; CDR3: CAKHQGSWEKLFF; DNA: TGTGCCAAACATCAGGGATCTTGGGAAAAACTGTTTTTT